Below are 18 T cell receptor beta chains sequenced from a single sample in a study of vaccination effects on CD4 cells after COVID-19. No antigen has been identified for these receptors. Sequencing followed a ViraFEST assay step that expanded antigen-specific CD4+ T cells with viral peptide pools. Around day 10 of culture, CD4+ T cells were separated out. It was between March and December 2020 that the person had a SARS-CoV-2 infection confirmed by PCR. Profiling relied on immunoSEQ multiplex PCR, and the TCRdb table lists in-frame clones only, not all of them. Of about 45,000 clones in the sample, roughly 75% were seen once. The source was CD4+ T cells from PBMCs cultured with a peptide pool, collected before COVID-19 vaccination. The receptors originated from a human donor who had a prior SARS-CoV-2 infection.

This sequence joins TRBV7-2 and TRBJ2-5; 8 bases are shared with TRBD2. The J segment lost 4 bases and the V segment lost 3 bases, leaving 7 bases of the junction unmatched. The CDR3 has 15 residues. The V gene's germline CDR1 is SGHTA and CDR2 FQGNSA. CDR3 nucleotides: TGTGCCAGCAGCTTTGCGGGGGGCGGGGCAGAGACCCAGTACTTC. Its translation: CASSFAGGGAETQYF.

This clone was observed a few times. The genes are TRBV5-4 and TRBJ1-2; D gene ambiguous. CDR1 and CDR2 from the germline V gene are SGHNT and YYREEE (reference sequence). The length of the CDR3 is 14 residues. Trimming took off 3 bases at V and 1 base at J, with 10 bases between the two ends. CDR3 sequence: CASSSPGRNYGYTF. Here the CDR3 DNA reads TGTGCCAGCAGCTCCCCAGGCCGTAACTATGGCTACACCTTC.

The chain couples TRBV21-1 to TRBJ1-1. TRBV21-1 is given as a pseudogene. This CDR3 spans 13 amino acids. The chain's CDR3 is CASSEAIPIEAFF. In DNA, the CDR3 is TGTGCCAGCAGCGAAGCGATCCCCATCGAAGCTTTCTTT.

The CDR3 DNA follows: TGTGCCAGCAGCTTCGGGGGCGCGGACGGGGAGCTGTTTTTT. This sequence encodes CASSFGGADGELFF. The V call is TRBV7-2, the J call TRBJ2-2; D may correspond to TRBD1 or TRBD2 (6 bases each). The CDR3 spans 14 residues. V was shortened by 3 bases and J by 7 bases, with 12 bases between the two germline ends. Per germline, CDR1 SGHTA and CDR2 FQGNSA. Using reference TRBV7-2 and TRBJ2-2 for the parts outside the CDR3, the full variable domain is GAGVSQSPSNKVTEKGKDVELRCDPISGHTALYWYRQSLGQGLEFLIYFQGNSAPDKSGLPSDRFSAERTGGSVSTLTIQRTQQEDSAVYLCASSFGGADGELFFGEGSRLTVL.

V usage is TRBV5-4 and J usage is TRBJ2-5; 9 bases line up with TRBD2. Germline CDR1 SGHNT, CDR2 YYREEE (reference sequence). The length of the CDR3 is 15 residues. J gave up 5 bases and V 0 bases, and 5 bases lay outside the gene matches. In DNA, the CDR3 is TGTGCCAGCAGCTTGGCCTCGGCGGGAGGGGAGACCCAGTACTTC. Translation: CASSLASAGGETQYF.

The chain couples TRBV4-2 to TRBJ2-1; D is possibly TRBD2 (6 bases). The germline V and J ends were trimmed by 4 bases and 4 bases, with 11 bases remaining between them. Germline V CDR1 and CDR2: LGHNA, YNFKEQ. CDR3 size: 14 residues. CDR3 nucleotides: TGTGCCAGCAGCCCTCGGGCGGGGTACAATGAGCAGTTCTTC. As protein: CASSPRAGYNEQFF.

This clone was seen a handful of times. The chain has TRBV5-6 and TRBJ1-2, with D possibly matching TRBD1 (6 bases). Germline CDR1 SGHDT, CDR2 YYEEEE. V gave up 1 base and J gave up 5 bases, with 12 bases separating them. The CDR3 is 14 amino acids. The CDR3 DNA is TGTGCCAGCAGCTTGATGGGGGCGCGTTATGGCTACACCTTC. The encoded protein is CASSLMGARYGYTF.

This sequence joins TRBV10-2 and TRBJ2-5; D not resolved. The germline gives CDR1 WSHSY, CDR2 SAAADI. CDR3 length equals 14 residues. Deletions cut 6 bases from V and 2 bases from J, with 13 bases between. For the CDR3, the DNA is TGCGCCAGCAGCCCCGTTGCAACGCAAGAGACCCAGTACTTC. Residues: CASSPVATQETQYF.

The genes are TRBV4-1 and TRBJ2-5; D ambiguous. The V and J ends lost 1 base and 5 bases respectively, with 17 bases between them. The CDR3 is 16 residues long. CDR1 MGHRA and CDR2 YSYEKL come from the germline V gene. This CDR3 reads CASSQGPTHYGETQYF. Written as DNA, the CDR3 is TGCGCCAGCAGCCAAGGCCCAACCCATTACGGGGAGACCCAGTACTTC.

The J gene is TRBJ2-7, the V gene TRBV11-2; D ambiguous. Trimming removed 3 bases at V and 1 base at J, with 10 bases between. Germline V lookup: CDR1 SGHAT, CDR2 FQNNGV. This CDR3 region has 14 residues. The CDR3, as DNA: TGTGCCAGCAGCTTCGACATTTATTCCTACGAGCAGTACTTC. This encodes CASSFDIYSYEQYF.

The chain uses TRBV15 and TRBJ2-5; D is ambiguous. The ends were cut back, 5 bases at V and 5 bases at J, with 6 bases in the middle. The CDR3 sequence is 11 residues long. Germline values: CDR1 LNHNV, CDR2 YYDKDF (reference sequence). The CDR3 nucleotides are TGTGCCACCAGCGACTGGGAGACCCAGTACTTC. Its protein product is CATSDWETQYF.

This clone was seen once. The rearrangement joins TRBV18 to TRBJ1-3, with TRBD1 identical over 7 bases. The CDR3 extends over 16 amino acids. Trimming removed 3 bases from V and 0 bases from J; junction bases left unmatched: 5. CDR1 and CDR2 from the germline V gene are KGHSH and LQKENI. The chain's CDR3 is CASSPRGQPSGNTIYF. For the CDR3, the DNA is TGTGCCAGCTCACCCCGGGGACAGCCCTCTGGAAACACCATATATTTT.

The chain carries TRBV2 and TRBJ2-2; D may correspond to TRBD1 or TRBD2 (5 bases each). The CDR3 runs 14 residues. V gave up 8 bases and J gave up 3 bases, with 13 bases separating them. Germline V CDR1 and CDR2: SNHLY, FYNNEI. In DNA, the CDR3 is TGTGCCAGCCGAGGGCGCAGGGACACCGGGGAGCTGTTTTTT. Its translation: CASRGRRDTGELFF.

J is TRBJ2-1 and V is TRBV3-1 (or the pseudogene TRBV3-2); no reliable D call. Germline-derived CDR1 and CDR2 are LGHDT and YNNKEL (reference sequence). V gave up 0 bases and J gave up 6 bases, with 0 bases separating them. The CDR3 sequence is 11 residues long. The CDR3 loop reads CASSQDNEQFF. CDR3 coding DNA: TGTGCCAGCAGCCAAGACAATGAGCAGTTCTTC.

This clone was counted once. The chain employs TRBV27 and TRBJ2-3, with 14 positions matching TRBD2. V dropped 2 bases and J dropped 0; count of bases not matched to a gene: 7. CDR3 size: 19 residues. Looked up from germline, CDR1 is MNHEY and CDR2 is SMNVEV (reference sequence). CDR3 sequence: CASSLQRLAGGPSTDTQYF. The CDR3 DNA reads as TGTGCCAGCAGTTTACAGCGACTAGCGGGGGGGCCTAGCACAGATACGCAGTATTTT.

The rearrangement joins TRBV3-1 (or the pseudogene TRBV3-2) to TRBJ1-4; D is uncertain. The CDR3 has 14 amino acids. CDR1 is LGHDT, CDR2 YNNKEL, per germline (reference sequence). With 0 bases removed from V and 7 bases from J, the gap between germline ends came to 9 bases. CDR3 region: CASSQDWQTEKLFF. In nucleotides, the CDR3 is TGTGCCAGCAGCCAAGATTGGCAGACTGAAAAACTGTTTTTT.

This chain joins TRBV7-6 and TRBJ2-7, with 8 nucleotides matching TRBD1. Trimming removed 5 bases from V and 6 bases from J; junction bases left unmatched: 9. The germline V gene has CDR1 SGHVS and CDR2 FNYEAQ. The CDR3 length is 14 residues. CDR3 protein: CASSPRDRLSEQYF. The CDR3, as DNA: TGTGCCAGCAGCCCCAGGGACAGGCTCTCCGAGCAGTACTTC.

The V call is TRBV14, the J call TRBJ2-5; possible D gene TRBD2, 6 bases. This CDR3 has 14 residues. The germline V and J ends were trimmed by 0 bases and 5 bases, with 10 bases remaining between them. CDR1 is SGHDN, CDR2 FVKESK, per germline. The DNA of the CDR3 is TGTGCCAGCAGCCAAGATTGGGGGGACGAGACCCAGTACTTC. This codes for CASSQDWGDETQYF.